This entry lists 25 T cell receptor beta chains sequenced from one sample in a study of shared clonotypes between healthy human individuals. Clones were read by immunoSEQ multiplex PCR, and TCRdb kept only the in-frame ones, dropping some. The sample shows about 1.5 million clones, 95% to 99% of them seen only once. The sequenced sample consisted of naive CD4+ T cells sorted from blood. Subset denoted: CD45RA+ positively selected. The receptors come from a man aged 25 to 45 in good health.

This CDR3 reads CASRVLSIYEQYF. DNA of the CDR3: TGTGCCAGCCGTGTCCTAAGCATCTACGAGCAGTACTTC. V gene TRBV2 combines with J gene TRBJ2-7; D is unresolved. The CDR3 sequence is 13 residues long. Germline V gene data show CDR1 as SNHLY and CDR2 as FYNNEI. Deletions cut 8 bases from V and 3 bases from J, with 14 bases between.

This chain uses TRBV18 with TRBJ1-2, with D maybe TRBD1 (6 bases). V shed 5 bases and J shed 4 bases, with 17 bases lying between them. The CDR3 spans 15 residues. In germline, CDR1 is KGHSH, CDR2 LQKENI. This chain's CDR3 is CASSLDSGGTYGYTF. The DNA of the CDR3 is TGTGCCAGCTCATTGGACAGTGGGGGTACCTATGGCTACACCTTC.

The chain uses TRBV28 and TRBJ1-2; no clear D. Germline V CDR1 and CDR2: MDHEN, SYDVKM. V was trimmed by 3 bases and J by 0 bases, leaving 17 bases between them. CDR3 size: 17 residues. In nucleotides, the CDR3 is TGTGCCAGCAGTTTTACCTCCCTCGAAACACCTAACTATGGCTACACCTTC. Translation gives CASSFTSLETPNYGYTF.

The rearrangement links TRBV5-5 to TRBJ1-5; D may be TRBD1 (5 bases). Trimming removed 2 bases from V and 6 bases from J, with 9 bases in between. This CDR3 has 13 residues. The germline V gene encodes CDR1 SGHKS and CDR2 YYEKEE (reference sequence). CDR3 protein: CASSFLGVQPQHF. DNA of the CDR3: TGTGCCAGCAGCTTTTTGGGGGTTCAGCCCCAGCATTTT.

The chain links TRBV5-4 to TRBJ2-1, with 10 bases lining up with TRBD2. This CDR3 spans 16 amino acids. J gave up 7 bases and V 5 bases, and 12 bases lay outside the gene matches. The germline V gene has CDR1 SGHNT and CDR2 YYREEE (reference sequence). CDR3 sequence: CASSPHLAGAMNEQFF. CDR3 coding DNA: TGTGCCAGCAGTCCGCACCTAGCGGGAGCGATGAATGAGCAGTTCTTC.

This chain uses TRBV25-1 with TRBJ1-2; no clear D. The CDR3 is made up of 12 amino acids. The V end was cut by 4 bases, the J end by 0 bases, with 3 bases between. CDR1 is MGHDK and CDR2 is SYGVNS in the germline V gene. The chain's CDR3 is CASSGPNYGYTF. As DNA, the CDR3 is TGTGCCAGCAGTGGCCCTAACTATGGCTACACCTTC.

The V gene is TRBV11-3, the J gene TRBJ2-3, with D perhaps TRBD2 (6 bases). The germline V and J ends were trimmed by 1 base and 6 bases, with 8 bases remaining between them. The CDR3 is made up of 13 amino acids. Germline V gene sequence: CDR1 SGHNT, CDR2 YENEEA. The CDR3 region is CASSLAGVDTQYF. The CDR3 DNA sequence: TGTGCCAGCAGCTTAGCGGGAGTGGATACGCAGTATTTT.

This rearrangement joins TRBV6-5 to TRBJ2-7, with TRBD2 matching 11 bases. With V trimmed by 5 bases and J by 3 bases, 3 bases remained unmatched. Germline loops: CDR1 MNHEY, CDR2 SVGAGI. The CDR3 is 14 amino acids. Here the CDR3 reads CASSRGLAGYEQYF. In DNA form, the CDR3 reads TGTGCCAGCAGTCGCGGACTAGCGGGCTACGAGCAGTACTTC.

The V gene is TRBV10-3, the J gene TRBJ2-1; 7 nucleotides line up with TRBD2. The CDR3 has 15 residues. Germline CDR1 and CDR2: ENHRY and SYGVKD. J was trimmed by 0 bases and V by 2 bases; bases with no gene match: 1. CDR3 region: CAISETSASYNEQFF. Here the CDR3 DNA reads TGTGCCATCAGTGAGACTAGCGCCTCCTACAATGAGCAGTTCTTC.

The J gene is TRBJ2-6, the V gene TRBV7-6; D gene uncertain. V lost 1 base, J lost 4 bases, and 11 bases lay in between. This CDR3 has 16 residues. In germline, CDR1 is SGHVS, CDR2 FNYEAQ. The CDR3 spells CASSLGAAWGANVLTF. The CDR3 region has the DNA TGTGCCAGCAGCTTAGGTGCGGCCTGGGGGGCCAACGTCCTGACTTTC.

This chain connects TRBV6-1 to TRBJ1-2; 9 bases match TRBD1. In germline, CDR1 is MNHNS, CDR2 SASEGT. The CDR3 runs 13 residues. Trimming removed 6 bases from V and 4 bases from J; junction bases left unmatched: 3. CDR3 nucleotides: TGTGCCAGCAGACAGGGGGCCCTCTATGGCTACACCTTC. Its translation is CASRQGALYGYTF.

The CDR3 nucleotides are TGTGCCAGCCCTTCGGCAGATGGCTACACCTTC. As protein: CASPSADGYTF. The chain combines TRBV6-1 with TRBJ1-2; D call uncertain. The CDR3 sequence is 11 residues long. Looked up from germline, CDR1 is MNHNS and CDR2 is SASEGT. V was pared by 8 bases and J by 6 bases, with 10 bases between.

This clone was seen a few times. DNA of the CDR3: TGTGCCAGCAGCCTCTGGGACAGAAACTACGAGCAGTACTTC. This gives the protein CASSLWDRNYEQYF. This chain links TRBV7-2 with TRBJ2-7, with 7 nucleotides matching TRBD1. Unmatched junction bases numbered 7, after V lost 5 bases and J lost 3 bases. Germline CDR1 reads SGHTA; CDR2 reads FQGNSA. The CDR3 covers 14 residues. Complete variable domain (other parts from reference TRBV7-2 and TRBJ2-7): GAGVSQSPSNKVTEKGKDVELRCDPISGHTALYWYRQSLGQGLEFLIYFQGNSAPDKSGLPSDRFSAERTGGSVSTLTIQRTQQEDSAVYLCASSLWDRNYEQYFGPGTRLTVT.

The CDR3 DNA is TGTGCCAGCAGTGCAACAGGGGCCGTGGGGCCCCAGCATTTT. This encodes CASSATGAVGPQHF. This chain joins TRBV2 and TRBJ1-5; TRBD1 matches 7 bases. The V gene end was trimmed by 4 bases and the J gene end by 9 bases; junction bases not matched to a gene: 9. There are 14 residues in the CDR3. Germline V CDR1 and CDR2: SNHLY, FYNNEI.

This CDR3 reads CASRSPGNTIYF. The CDR3 nucleotides are TGTGCCAGCAGATCTCCTGGAAACACCATATATTTT. The chain employs TRBV6-5 and TRBJ1-3; no reliable D call. This CDR3 has 12 amino acids. Trimming cost V 6 bases and J 2 bases, with 5 bases left between them. CDR1 is MNHEY and CDR2 is SVGAGI in the germline V gene.

The chain has TRBV9 and TRBJ2-2; no firm D call. This CDR3 is 14 amino acids long. Germline V lookup: CDR1 SGDLS, CDR2 YYNGEE. Trimming stripped 4 bases from V and 1 base from J, with 8 bases between. CDR3 DNA sequence: TGTGCCAGCAGCTTAGGACGGAACACCGGGGAGCTGTTTTTT. Its protein product is CASSLGRNTGELFF.

The chain couples TRBV9 to TRBJ2-1; 11 bases line up with TRBD1. This CDR3 contains 17 residues. Germline V lookup: CDR1 SGDLS, CDR2 YYNGEE. After removal of 0 bases from V and 4 bases from J, the junction contained 6 bases not matched to a gene. The CDR3 is CASSVVPGDRGYNEQFF. CDR3 bases: TGTGCCAGCAGCGTAGTGCCGGGGGACAGGGGGTACAATGAGCAGTTCTTC.

This chain uses TRBV12-5 with TRBJ1-2; 8 bases match TRBD1. CDR1 is LGHNT, CDR2 FRNRAP, per germline. V lost 0 bases, J lost 6 bases, and 9 bases stayed unmatched. This CDR3 is 16 amino acids long. CDR3 in DNA: TGTGCTAGTGGTTTGGTAGCCCACGACAGGGGTGATGGCTACACCTTC. Its translation is CASGLVAHDRGDGYTF.

Comments on this clone: Other DNA variants within this sample encode the same CDR3. The chain links TRBV5-1 to TRBJ2-7, with D perhaps TRBD1 (6 bases). V was clipped by 2 bases and J by 6 bases, with 12 bases between them. This CDR3 is 13 amino acids long. From germline, CDR1 is SGHRS and CDR2 YFSETQ. DNA for the CDR3: TGCGCCAGCAGCTTAGGGCGAGGGGGCGAGCAGTACTTC. Translating it yields CASSLGRGGEQYF. Complete variable domain (other parts from reference TRBV5-1 and TRBJ2-7): KAGVTQTPRYLIKTRGQQVTLSCSPISGHRSVSWYQQTPGQGLQFLFEYFSETQRNKGNFPGRFSGRQFSNSRSEMNVSTLELGDSALYLCASSLGRGGEQYFGPGTRLTVT.

The chain is built from TRBV15 and TRBJ2-7, with 8 bases identical to TRBD1. V lost 0 bases, J lost 2 bases, and 6 bases stayed unmatched. Germline assignment: CDR1 LNHNV and CDR2 YYDKDF (reference sequence). The CDR3 has 16 residues. This CDR3 is CATSRDRDRYTYEQYF. The CDR3 coding sequence is TGTGCCACCAGCAGAGATCGGGACAGGTATACCTACGAGCAGTACTTC.

This chain links TRBV7-9 with TRBJ2-5, with no clear D. The germline V gene has CDR1 SEHNR and CDR2 FQNEAQ (reference sequence). This CDR3 has 16 residues. Between the trimmed V and J ends, which lost 3 bases and 4 bases, there was a span of 18 bases. CDR3 residues: CASSLGDRDGRETQYF. Here the CDR3 DNA reads TGTGCCAGCAGCTTGGGTGACCGAGATGGGCGAGAGACCCAGTACTTC.

CDR3 residues: CASLGQIQETQYF. Written as DNA, the CDR3 is TGCGCCAGCCTAGGACAGATCCAAGAGACCCAGTACTTC. The chain joins TRBV5-1 to TRBJ2-5, with D possibly being TRBD1 (6 bases). CDR1 and CDR2 (germline): SGHRS, YFSETQ. V was shortened by 7 bases and J by 1 base, with 11 bases between the two germline ends. The CDR3 is 13 amino acids.

This sequence joins TRBV28 and TRBJ2-1; a weak D match, TRBD2 (5 bases). The CDR3 has 12 residues. In germline, CDR1 is MDHEN, CDR2 SYDVKM. With 3 bases removed from V and 10 bases from J, the gap between germline ends came to 10 bases. The CDR3 bases are TGTGCCAGCAGTTTTCGTAGAGGGGAGCAGTTCTTC. It translates to CASSFRRGEQFF. The complete variable domain, with remaining parts taken from reference TRBV28 and TRBJ2-1, reads DVKVTQSSRYLVKRTGEKVFLECVQDMDHENMFWYRQDPGLGLRLIYFSYDVKMKEKGDIPEGYSVSREKKERFSLILESASTNQTSMYLCASSFRRGEQFFGPGTRLTVL.

The chain employs TRBV2 and TRBJ2-7; 15 positions agree with TRBD2. Germline CDR1 reads SNHLY; CDR2 reads FYNNEI. The CDR3 covers 17 residues. The J segment lost 2 bases and the V segment lost 3 bases, leaving 5 bases of the junction unmatched. Here the CDR3 reads CASSERGLAGGTYEQYF. The CDR3 DNA follows: TGTGCCAGCAGTGAGAGGGGACTAGCGGGAGGCACCTACGAGCAGTACTTC.

V and J are TRBV7-9 and TRBJ2-1; D possibly corresponds to TRBD1 (6 bases). The CDR3 spans 17 residues. CDR1 SEHNR and CDR2 FQNEAQ come from the germline V gene (reference sequence). Trimming shortened V by 1 base and J by 7 bases, and 20 bases separated the two germline ends. The CDR3 sequence: CASSLDPGEYTLNEQFF. The CDR3 coding sequence is TGTGCCAGCAGCTTAGATCCAGGGGAATATACACTAAATGAGCAGTTCTTC.